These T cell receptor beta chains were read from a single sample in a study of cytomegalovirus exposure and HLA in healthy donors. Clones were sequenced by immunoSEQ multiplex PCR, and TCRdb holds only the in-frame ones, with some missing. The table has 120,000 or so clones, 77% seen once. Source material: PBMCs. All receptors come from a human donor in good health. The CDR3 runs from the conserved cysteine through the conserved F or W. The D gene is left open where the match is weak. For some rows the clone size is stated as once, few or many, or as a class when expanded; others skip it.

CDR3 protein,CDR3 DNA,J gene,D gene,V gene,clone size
CSSATPGGGETQYF,TGCAGCTCTGCGACTCCGGGGGGTGGGGAGACCCAGTACTTC,TRBJ2-5,TRBD2,TRBV29-1,few
CASSPGVYNEQFF,TGTGCCAGCAGCCCCGGAGTATACAATGAGCAGTTCTTC,TRBJ2-1,.,TRBV28,.
CAIRDGLAGNEQYF,TGTGCCATCAGAGACGGACTAGCGGGCAACGAGCAGTACTTC,TRBJ2-7,TRBD2,TRBV10-3,.
CASSIRTGPGTQYF,TGTGCCAGTAGTATCAGGACAGGCCCTGGGACCCAGTACTTC,TRBJ2-5,TRBD1,TRBV19,.
CASSGQGVFQETQYF,TGTGCCAGCAGTGGACAGGGAGTGTTCCAAGAGACCCAGTACTTC,TRBJ2-5,TRBD1,TRBV2,few
CASSLPSGTGNTEAFF,TGCGCCAGCAGCCTACCTTCCGGGACAGGGAACACTGAAGCTTTCTTT,TRBJ1-1,TRBD1,TRBV5-1,.
CATSRDQQYNQPQHF,TGTGCCACCAGCAGAGATCAACAGTACAATCAGCCCCAGCATTTT,TRBJ1-5,.,TRBV15,few
CASSNRDKAPSPSGYTF,TGTGCCAGCAGCAACCGGGACAAGGCCCCATCGCCCTCTGGCTACACCTTC,TRBJ1-2,.,TRBV16,.
CASSGGTGVDTEAFF,TGTGCCAGCAGCGGGGGTACAGGGGTGGACACTGAAGCTTTCTTT,TRBJ1-1,TRBD1,TRBV5-8,few
CASSLRASYEQYF,TGTGCCAGTAGTTTGCGGGCCTCCTACGAGCAGTACTTC,TRBJ2-7,.,TRBV19,few
CASSYSSGANVLTF,TGTGCCAGCAGTTACAGCTCTGGGGCCAACGTCCTGACTTTC,TRBJ2-6,.,TRBV27,.
CASSLGQHTEAFF,TGCGCCAGCAGCTTAGGACAGCACACTGAAGCTTTCTTT,TRBJ1-1,.,TRBV5-1,.
CASSTYRLAGSSYEQYF,TGTGCCAGCAGTACTTACCGACTAGCGGGGTCCTCCTACGAGCAGTACTTC,TRBJ2-7,TRBD2,TRBV28,.
CASSDHWDSALSPLHF,TGTGCCAGCAGTGACCATTGGGACAGCGCTCTTTCACCCCTCCACTTT,TRBJ1-6,TRBD1,TRBV2,.
CASSLFSAGIVGGYTF,TGTGCCAGCAGCTTATTTAGCGCGGGAATTGTCGGAGGCTACACCTTC,TRBJ1-2,.,TRBV7-2,.
CASSLGRGQRSPLHF,TGTGCCAGCAGCTTGGGCAGGGGACAACGATCACCCCTCCACTTT,TRBJ1-6,.,TRBV7-9,once
CASSEAGQGQVEGYTF,TGTGCCAGCAGTGAAGCAGGACAGGGTCAGGTAGAAGGCTACACCTTC,TRBJ1-2,TRBD1,TRBV2,.
CASSIGDRHTSGNTIYF,TGTGCCAGTAGTATAGGGGACAGACATACCTCTGGAAACACCATATATTTT,TRBJ1-3,TRBD1,TRBV19,.
CASSYSSGGKLFF,TGTGCCAGCAGTTACTCGAGCGGCGGAAAACTGTTTTTT,TRBJ1-4,.,TRBV6-5,.
CASSYPLAGEGNIQYF,TGTGCCAGCAGTTATCCCCTAGCGGGAGAGGGGAACATTCAGTACTTC,TRBJ2-4,TRBD2,TRBV6-6,.
CASSLGTSAYNEQFF,TGTGCCAGCAGCCTCGGGACTAGCGCCTACAATGAGCAGTTCTTC,TRBJ2-1,TRBD2,TRBV13,.
CASSSLRLAEDTQYF,TGTGCCAGCAGTTCCCTCCGACTAGCAGAAGATACGCAGTATTTT,TRBJ2-3,TRBD2,TRBV28,.
CASSGALAGGDNEQFF,TGTGCCAGCAGTGGGGCACTAGCGGGGGGGGACAATGAGCAGTTCTTC,TRBJ2-1,TRBD2,TRBV25-1,.
CAISEGQGRAYGYTF,TGTGCCATCAGTGAGGGGCAGGGGAGGGCCTATGGTTACACCTTC,TRBJ1-2,.,TRBV10-3,.
CASSFLPGQGDYGYTF,TGTGCCAGCAGCTTCCTACCGGGACAGGGGGACTATGGCTACACCTTC,TRBJ1-2,TRBD1,TRBV7-9,once
CAWSELGGNYGYTF,TGTGCCTGGAGTGAGTTAGGGGGCAACTATGGCTACACCTTC,TRBJ1-2,TRBD1,TRBV30,once
CASSPGLAGVHTGELFF,TGTGCCAGCAGCCCAGGACTAGCGGGAGTACACACCGGGGAGCTGTTTTTT,TRBJ2-2,TRBD2,TRBV11-3,.
CASSDLASGGLSTQYF,TGTGCCAGCAGCGACCTCGCTAGCGGGGGTCTTAGTACGCAGTATTTT,TRBJ2-3,TRBD2,TRBV27,.
CSAGGDYGYTF,TGCAGCGCTGGCGGGGACTATGGCTACACCTTC,TRBJ1-2,.,TRBV29-1,.
CASSSLGGGYEQYF,TGTGCCAGCAGCTCCCTGGGGGGGGGCTACGAGCAGTACTTC,TRBJ2-7,TRBD2,TRBV6-5,.
CASSLGRERPVYEQYF,TGCGCCAGCAGCTTGGGCCGGGAGCGACCCGTGTACGAGCAGTACTTC,TRBJ2-7,.,TRBV5-1,.
CASSGPRTGVGTDTQYF,TGTGCCAGCAGTGGCCCCCGGACAGGGGTTGGCACAGATACGCAGTATTTT,TRBJ2-3,TRBD1,TRBV25-1,.
CAISESGTGNSPLHF,TGTGCCATCAGTGAGTCCGGGACAGGGAATTCACCCCTCCACTTT,TRBJ1-6,TRBD1,TRBV10-3,.
CASIRSGTGGEETQYF,TGCGCCAGCATCCGTTCCGGGACAGGGGGCGAGGAGACCCAGTACTTC,TRBJ2-5,TRBD1,TRBV5-1,.
CASSSRLLGTDTQYF,TGTGCCAGCAGTTCCCGACTGTTGGGCACAGATACGCAGTATTTT,TRBJ2-3,.,TRBV28,few
CASSTTGGPYEQYF,TGTGCCAGCAGCACTACAGGGGGCCCCTACGAGCAGTACTTC,TRBJ2-7,TRBD1,TRBV6-1,.
CASSSRSPIGRDNEQFF,TGTGCCAGCAGCTCTAGGTCCCCTATCGGGAGGGACAATGAGCAGTTCTTC,TRBJ2-1,TRBD2,TRBV11-2,.
CASSSGASEQYF,TGTGCCAGCTCTTCAGGGGCGAGCGAGCAGTACTTC,TRBJ2-7,.,TRBV18,.
CASSPLAAGGYEQYF,TGTGCCAGCAGCCCCCTAGCCGCGGGGGGGTACGAGCAGTACTTC,TRBJ2-7,TRBD2,TRBV14,.
CASSRTGEGYEQYF,TGTGCCAGCAGTCGGACAGGGGAGGGATACGAGCAGTACTTC,TRBJ2-7,TRBD1,TRBV2,.
CASKSPTGGNQPQHF,TGTGCCAGCAAATCACCGACGGGAGGCAATCAGCCCCAGCATTTT,TRBJ1-5,.,TRBV6-1,few
CASSAGTSAYNEQFF,TGTGCCAGTAGTGCCGGGACTAGCGCCTACAATGAGCAGTTCTTC,TRBJ2-1,TRBD2,TRBV19,.
CASSLMGAMNTEAFF,TGTGCCAGCAGTTTAATGGGGGCCATGAACACTGAAGCTTTCTTT,TRBJ1-1,.,TRBV28,.
CSVYVLGQGGYGYTF,TGCAGCGTTTACGTGCTAGGACAGGGAGGGTATGGCTACACCTTC,TRBJ1-2,TRBD1,TRBV29-1,.
CASRAGVSNQPQHF,TGTGCCAGTCGGGCAGGGGTTAGCAATCAGCCCCAGCATTTT,TRBJ1-5,.,TRBV19,.
CASSLDTRGLGEQFF,TGTGCCAGCAGCTTAGACACCCGAGGTTTAGGTGAGCAGTTCTTC,TRBJ2-1,.,TRBV11-3,few
CASSLGQQNQPQHF,TGTGCCAGCAGCCTCGGACAGCAGAATCAGCCCCAGCATTTT,TRBJ1-5,.,TRBV7-9,.
CASSPSGVDEAFF,TGTGCCAGCAGCCCCTCCGGGGTTGATGAAGCTTTCTTT,TRBJ1-1,.,TRBV7-6,.
CASSQEGTSLQETQYF,TGTGCCAGCAGCCAAGAGGGGACTAGCCTCCAAGAGACCCAGTACTTC,TRBJ2-5,TRBD2,TRBV4-2,.
CASSQGLAGGLQETQYF,TGCGCCAGCAGCCAAGGCCTAGCGGGAGGTCTCCAAGAGACCCAGTACTTC,TRBJ2-5,TRBD2,TRBV4-1,.
CAWNYQQGLTGELFF,TGTGCCTGGAATTACCAACAGGGCTTAACCGGGGAGCTGTTTTTT,TRBJ2-2,.,TRBV30,.
CASSLDGSAYNEQFF,TGTGCTAGCAGCTTAGACGGGAGTGCGTACAATGAGCAGTTCTTC,TRBJ2-1,.,TRBV7-7,.
CASSPRLSYNSPLHF,TGTGCCAGCTCACCGCGACTCTCCTATAATTCACCCCTCCACTTT,TRBJ1-6,.,TRBV18,.
CASSSGGKTQYF,TGTGCCAGCAGCTCTGGAGGCAAGACCCAGTACTTC,TRBJ2-5,.,TRBV7-9,.
CASTSNTEAFF,TGTGCCAGCACCTCTAACACTGAAGCTTTCTTT,TRBJ1-1,.,TRBV28,.
CASSPTPQGAKNIQYF,TGTGCCAGCAGTCCCACCCCCCAAGGGGCGAAAAACATTCAGTACTTC,TRBJ2-4,.,TRBV28,.
CASSESRTSGRNEQFF,TGCGCCAGCAGTGAGTCACGGACTAGCGGGAGAAATGAGCAGTTCTTC,TRBJ2-1,TRBD2,TRBV10-1,.